The entry below gives a single T cell receptor beta chain sequence along with its context. As yet, its antigen is unknown. A much larger clone lies one base from this, so it may be a read error. These data originate in a study of blood T cells in healthy people across ages. The CDR3 loop spans 14 amino acids. The junction had 9 bases not matched to a gene; V was cut back by 2 bases and J by 7 bases. Germline V gene data show CDR1 as DFQATT and CDR2 as SNEGSKA (reference sequence). Overall study results and limits: In long-lived donors, naive CD4+ cell counts and diversity exceeded those of aged donors. Across the age range, TCR beta diversity per million T cells fell in a roughly linear way. With unsorted PBMCs, a conclusive comparison of naive versus antigen-experienced cells was not possible.

Primers used in a second PCR of roughly 7 to 11 cycles were a sample-barcoded 5' primer and a J-beta primer mix. From each sample, at least 3 million paired-end reads containing CDR3 were obtained. Via MiXCR, TCRdb re-called the 5' RACE reads, giving one row per CDR3 protein. The sample carries 590,000 or so distinct CDR3 sequences, approximately 30% recorded once. This TCR was sampled from a woman of 80 years or more in good health. The sequenced material came from blood. The chain carries TRBV20-1 and TRBJ2-7; 9 bases align to TRBD1. The CDR3 DNA sequence: TGCAGTGCTAGATGGGGACAGGGCTACAATGAGCAGTACTTC. It translates to CSARWGQGYNEQYF.